One sample yielded the 5 T cell receptor beta chains listed below, sequenced in a study of T cells in Graves' hyperthyroidism and ophthalmopathy (dated by TCRdb to between 2017 and 2020). The library was produced with multiplex PCR. The sequencer listed for this sample is Illumina HiSeq 2000. TCR beta CDR3 regions were amplified from RNA transcripts. A first-round RT-PCR of the TCR CDR3 used the HTBI primer set with the Qiagen OneStep RT-PCR kit. TCRdb redid the processing of the public reads, applying fastp at Q25 and MiXCR, and retained in-frame beta chains. Merged by CDR3 protein, the rows form single entries marked with the most common genes and DNA. The sample has about 590,000 distinct CDR3 sequences on record, 15% to 19% of them singletons. The biggest ten clones account for roughly 6.6% of the sample. The sample comprised blood. These receptors came from a woman in her thirties with Graves' hyperthyroidism.

There are many counts of this clonotype. The V and J genes are TRBV10-3 and TRBJ2-2; possibly TRBD2 for D (6 bases). Germline V CDR1 and CDR2: ENHRY, SYGVKD. The V and J ends lost 5 bases and 3 bases respectively, with 13 bases between them. The CDR3 totals 15 residues. The CDR3 loop reads CAISYNSGDTGELFF. CDR3 DNA sequence: TGTGCCATCAGTTACAATTCGGGAGACACCGGGGAGCTGTTTTTT.

This clonotype was seen more than once but under ten times. The chain uses TRBV7-2 and TRBJ1-4, with 9 bases that match TRBD1. V was clipped by 4 bases and J by 8 bases; unmatched bases: 5. This CDR3 spans 14 amino acids. Germline CDR1 SGHTA, CDR2 FQGNSA. CDR3 residues: CASSWTGAGEKLFF. Written as DNA, the CDR3 is TGTGCCAGCAGCTGGACAGGGGCGGGGGAAAAACTGTTTTTT.

This clonotype was counted many times. The chain employs TRBV13 and TRBJ2-2; D unresolved. Germline V gene data show CDR1 as PRHDT and CDR2 as FYEKMQ (reference sequence). The CDR3 loop spans 12 amino acids. V lost 7 bases, J lost 2 bases, and 5 bases lay in between. The CDR3 sequence is CASTENTGELFF. In nucleotides, the CDR3 is TGTGCCAGCACAGAAAACACCGGGGAGCTGTTTTTT.

This clonotype occurred many times. This rearrangement joins TRBV6-1 to TRBJ2-5; D is perhaps TRBD1 or TRBD2 (5 bases each). CDR1 is MNHNS and CDR2 is SASEGT in the germline V gene. With 5 bases removed from V and 2 bases from J, the gap between germline ends came to 21 bases. This CDR3 has 17 residues. The CDR3 loop is CASSYLRLQGAQETQYF. CDR3 in DNA: TGTGCCAGCAGTTATTTGCGACTGCAGGGAGCTCAAGAGACCCAGTACTTC.

The chain uses TRBV28 and TRBJ1-1; D not certain. With 6 bases removed from V and 0 bases from J, the gap between germline ends came to 8 bases. The germline V gene encodes CDR1 MDHEN and CDR2 SYDVKM. The CDR3 length is 13 residues. CDR3 bases: TGTGCCAGCAGCAAAGTTCTGAACACTGAAGCTTTCTTT. Its protein is CASSKVLNTEAFF.